This T cell receptor beta chain was found in a study of neurological immune-mediated disorders. Study-level background: About 90% of the roughly 34 multiple sclerosis patients had relapsing-remitting disease; 3 had secondary progressive.

This clonotype has ten or more counts. The antigen is not known. One entry per CDR3 protein, called by TCRdb with MiXCR from the 5' RACE reads. The sample has roughly 80,000 distinct CDR3 sequences; about 5.6% are singletons. Study results and limitations: Expanded clones shared no identical CDR3 amino acid sequences across subjects, which suggested private TCR-beta repertoires in all groups. The multiple sclerosis repertoire cluster was not associated with any clinical or MRI feature, with the authors stating that larger cohorts are needed.

Deletions cut 4 bases from V and 3 bases from J, with 17 bases between. The CDR3 loop spans 16 amino acids. Per germline, CDR1 SGHRS and CDR2 YFSETQ. Time point here: longitudinal time-point 2. 2 million unsorted PBMCs were stored in RNAlater at -80 °C before RNA extraction. The source material was PBMCs. The sequence was obtained from a woman aged 55-70 years with multiple sclerosis. This chain uses TRBV5-1 with TRBJ1-3; D call uncertain. DNA of the CDR3: TGCGCCAGCAGCGATTCCTCGGGGAGCCTTGGAAACACCATATATTTT. It codes for CASSDSSGSLGNTIYF.